A selection of T cell receptor beta chains follows, all from one sample in a study of blood T cell repertoires in COVID-19. The table came from immunoSEQ multiplex PCR; TCRdb's copy has only in-frame clones and leaves some out. This sample has around 170,000 clones, with 83% found just once. Sequencing was performed on peripheral blood. These receptors originate from a woman in her 70s with COVID-19, enrolled during active disease. Each CDR3 is given with its conserved first and last residue. Each record gives: V gene, D gene, J gene, clone size, CDR3 DNA, CDR3 protein. D genes are given only for firm matches. Some rows have no size entry. The others give once, few or many, or a class for an expanded clone.

V gene: TRBV29-1; D gene: TRBD1; J gene: TRBJ2-5; clone size: NA; CDR3 DNA: TGCAGCATACACCAGGGGGCGCCCGAGACCCAGTACTTC; CDR3 protein: CSIHQGAPETQYF
V gene: TRBV18; D gene: NA; J gene: TRBJ1-1; clone size: NA; CDR3 DNA: TGTGCCAGCTCACCACCAACTACCGGAGCTTTCTTT; CDR3 protein: CASSPPTTGAFF
V gene: TRBV7-9; D gene: NA; J gene: TRBJ2-7; clone size: NA; CDR3 DNA: TGTGCCAGCAGCTTCCAGAGGCTCTCCTACGAGCAGTACTTC; CDR3 protein: CASSFQRLSYEQYF
V gene: TRBV5-1; D gene: TRBD2; J gene: TRBJ2-7; clone size: NA; CDR3 DNA: TGCGCCAGCAGCTACATAGCGGGAGGGTCCTACGAGCAGTACTTC; CDR3 protein: CASSYIAGGSYEQYF
V gene: TRBV10-3; D gene: TRBD1; J gene: TRBJ2-7; clone size: NA; CDR3 DNA: TGTGCCACCCGACCGGGACAGGGGTACTACGAGCAGTACTTC; CDR3 protein: CATRPGQGYYEQYF
V gene: TRBV9; D gene: NA; J gene: TRBJ2-1; clone size: NA; CDR3 DNA: TGTGCCAGCAGCGCTTCCTTACTGCGGTTTGACTACAATGAGCAGTTCTTC; CDR3 protein: CASSASLLRFDYNEQFF
V gene: TRBV29-1; D gene: TRBD2; J gene: TRBJ2-1; clone size: NA; CDR3 DNA: TGCAGCTCTGAGCGGGAGGGCCCCAACAATGAGCAGTTCTTC; CDR3 protein: CSSEREGPNNEQFF
V gene: TRBV28; D gene: TRBD2; J gene: TRBJ2-7; clone size: once; CDR3 DNA: TGTGCCAGCAGTGCGCCGACTAGCGGGGGTTCCTACGAGCAGTACTTC; CDR3 protein: CASSAPTSGGSYEQYF
V gene: TRBV10-3; D gene: TRBD2; J gene: TRBJ2-1; clone size: NA; CDR3 DNA: TGTGCCATCGCCGGACTAGCAGACAATGAGCAGTTCTTC; CDR3 protein: CAIAGLADNEQFF
V gene: TRBV6-4; D gene: NA; J gene: TRBJ2-7; clone size: NA; CDR3 DNA: TGTCTCGAGCGCGGCTACGAGCAGTACTTC; CDR3 protein: CLERGYEQYF
V gene: TRBV7-3; D gene: TRBD2; J gene: TRBJ2-1; clone size: NA; CDR3 DNA: TGTGCCAGCAGCTATGGCGGGAGGGGGAATGAGCAGTTCTTC; CDR3 protein: CASSYGGRGNEQFF
V gene: TRBV3-1/TRBV3-2; D gene: NA; J gene: TRBJ2-7; clone size: NA; CDR3 DNA: TGTGCCAGCAGCCCGGGACACCTCTCCGAGCAGTACTTC; CDR3 protein: CASSPGHLSEQYF
V gene: TRBV5-1; D gene: TRBD2; J gene: TRBJ2-7; clone size: NA; CDR3 DNA: TGCGCCAGCAGCTTGGTGGGGACTAGCTACGAGCAGTACTTC; CDR3 protein: CASSLVGTSYEQYF
V gene: TRBV5-4; D gene: TRBD1; J gene: TRBJ2-5; clone size: once; CDR3 DNA: TGTGCCAGTACTCCGGGACAGGGGTACCAAGAGACCCAGTACTTC; CDR3 protein: CASTPGQGYQETQYF
V gene: TRBV19; D gene: NA; J gene: TRBJ1-5; clone size: NA; CDR3 DNA: TGTGCCAGTAGTTGGCAGGGGAATCAGCCCCAGCATTTT; CDR3 protein: CASSWQGNQPQHF
V gene: TRBV18; D gene: NA; J gene: TRBJ2-7; clone size: NA; CDR3 DNA: TGTGCCAGCTCACCGCTTCAGGATTATAACGAGCAGTACTTC; CDR3 protein: CASSPLQDYNEQYF
V gene: TRBV28; D gene: NA; J gene: TRBJ1-2; clone size: NA; CDR3 DNA: TGTGCCAGCACTCCTCGGGGTCGGCGTTTACATGGCTACACCTTC; CDR3 protein: CASTPRGRRLHGYTF
V gene: TRBV7-2; D gene: TRBD1; J gene: TRBJ1-2; clone size: NA; CDR3 DNA: TGTGCCAGCAGCTTTCAGGGGGCGAGAGGCTACACCTTC; CDR3 protein: CASSFQGARGYTF
V gene: TRBV28; D gene: NA; J gene: TRBJ2-1; clone size: NA; CDR3 DNA: TGTGCCAGCAGTTTATCTCCGACAGGCTATCGGCGCAATGAGCAGTTCTTC; CDR3 protein: CASSLSPTGYRRNEQFF
V gene: TRBV20-1; D gene: NA; J gene: TRBJ2-2; clone size: few; CDR3 DNA: TGCAGTGCTAGCGGGACCGGGGAGCTGTTTTTT; CDR3 protein: CSASGTGELFF
V gene: TRBV28; D gene: NA; J gene: TRBJ1-6; clone size: NA; CDR3 DNA: TGTGCCAGCAGTCGTCCGAGGGCCTCGGATAATTCACCCCTCCACTTT; CDR3 protein: CASSRPRASDNSPLHF
V gene: TRBV12-3/TRBV12-4; D gene: NA; J gene: TRBJ1-1; clone size: NA; CDR3 DNA: TGTGCCAGCAGGGCACAGGGTCACACTGAAGCTTTCTTT; CDR3 protein: CASRAQGHTEAFF
V gene: TRBV19; D gene: TRBD1; J gene: TRBJ2-2; clone size: NA; CDR3 DNA: TGTGCCAGTAGTTTGCAGGGGGTTTCTGGGGAGCTGTTTTTT; CDR3 protein: CASSLQGVSGELFF
V gene: TRBV5-5; D gene: TRBD2; J gene: TRBJ2-5; clone size: NA; CDR3 DNA: TGTGCCAGCAGCTTGGGTCTAGCGGGAGGAGAGACCCAGTACTTC; CDR3 protein: CASSLGLAGGETQYF
V gene: TRBV24-1; D gene: NA; J gene: TRBJ1-5; clone size: NA; CDR3 DNA: TGTGCCACCAGTGACTACCATTTCAATCAGCCCCAGCATTTT; CDR3 protein: CATSDYHFNQPQHF
V gene: TRBV6-6; D gene: NA; J gene: TRBJ1-2; clone size: NA; CDR3 DNA: TGTGCCAGCAGTTTGGAGGGGCCTTGGAATGGCTACACCTTC; CDR3 protein: CASSLEGPWNGYTF
V gene: TRBV6-5; D gene: TRBD1; J gene: TRBJ2-5; clone size: NA; CDR3 DNA: TGTGCCAGCAGTCCCGGGACAGGGGGATTGGAGACCCAGTACTTC; CDR3 protein: CASSPGTGGLETQYF
V gene: TRBV4-1; D gene: NA; J gene: TRBJ1-5; clone size: few; CDR3 DNA: TGCGCCAGCAGCCACTCAGGGGGCAATCAGCCCCAGCATTTT; CDR3 protein: CASSHSGGNQPQHF
V gene: TRBV9; D gene: TRBD2; J gene: TRBJ2-1; clone size: NA; CDR3 DNA: TGTGCCAGCAGCGTAGCTGGACTAGCTAAGAGTGAGCAGTTCTTC; CDR3 protein: CASSVAGLAKSEQFF
V gene: TRBV2; D gene: NA; J gene: TRBJ2-3; clone size: NA; CDR3 DNA: TGTGCCAGCGGGACTCCCACTAGCACAGATACGCAGTATTTT; CDR3 protein: CASGTPTSTDTQYF
V gene: TRBV24-1; D gene: NA; J gene: TRBJ1-5; clone size: NA; CDR3 DNA: TGTGCCACCAGTGCCGCCCGGTCCCGACTCGACCAGCCCCAGCATTTT; CDR3 protein: CATSAARSRLDQPQHF
V gene: TRBV21-1; D gene: NA; J gene: TRBJ1-5; clone size: NA; CDR3 DNA: TGTGCCGGGACAGGGCGCCGTGACAATCAGCCCCAGCATTTT; CDR3 protein: CAGTGRRDNQPQHF
V gene: TRBV6-4; D gene: TRBD1; J gene: TRBJ2-3; clone size: many; CDR3 DNA: TGTGCCAGCAGTGAACAGGGGGCGGGCACAGATACGCAGTATTTT; CDR3 protein: CASSEQGAGTDTQYF
V gene: TRBV6-5; D gene: NA; J gene: TRBJ1-4; clone size: NA; CDR3 DNA: TGTGCCAGTAGGACAGTGATTAATGAAAAACTGTTTTTT; CDR3 protein: CASRTVINEKLFF
V gene: TRBV3-1/TRBV3-2; D gene: NA; J gene: TRBJ1-2; clone size: NA; CDR3 DNA: TGTGCCAGCAGCCTTAATGTGATGGGGGGCTATGGCTACACCTTC; CDR3 protein: CASSLNVMGGYGYTF